One sample yielded the 19 T cell receptor beta chains listed below, sequenced in a study of shared clonotypes between healthy human individuals. Assay: immunoSEQ multiplex PCR; the TCRdb copy retains only in-frame clones and omits some. In the table there are about 2.4 million clones, just over 90% of which are singletons. The sequenced sample was naive CD4+ T cells sorted from blood. Subset reported: CD45RA+ positively selected. Every receptor here comes from a young man in good health.

Note on this clone: Other DNA sequences in this sample translate to the same CDR3. The rearrangement joins TRBV2 to TRBJ2-5, with D tentatively TRBD1 (6 bases). The CDR3 contains 13 residues. Between the trimmed V and J ends, which lost 4 bases and 2 bases, there was a span of 8 bases. Germline lookup yields CDR1 SNHLY and CDR2 FYNNEI. The CDR3 DNA reads as TGTGCCAGCAGTGGACAGGTACAAGAGACCCAGTACTTC. Translation: CASSGQVQETQYF.

The J gene is TRBJ1-1, the V gene TRBV15, with no clear D. The CDR3 has 15 residues. Per germline, CDR1 LNHNV and CDR2 YYDKDF (reference sequence). Deletions cut 0 bases from V and 3 bases from J, with 11 bases between. CDR3 nucleotide sequence: TGTGCCACCAGCAGAGATATAGGGATGTACACTGAAGCTTTCTTT. Translation: CATSRDIGMYTEAFF.

J is TRBJ1-2 and V is TRBV19, with unresolved D. The CDR3 spans 12 residues. Trimming cost V 5 bases and J 3 bases, with 7 bases left between them. The germline gives CDR1 LNHDA, CDR2 SQIVND (reference sequence). Here the CDR3 reads CASSATYYGYTF. CDR3 bases: TGTGCCAGTAGTGCGACTTACTATGGCTACACCTTC.

This clone has a handful of counts. CDR3 sequence: CASSPMGATEAFF. In DNA, the CDR3 is TGTGCCAGCTCACCTATGGGGGCCACTGAAGCTTTCTTT. V gene TRBV18 combines with J gene TRBJ1-1; a possible D gene is TRBD1 (6 bases). CDR3 length equals 13 residues. Germline V gives CDR1 KGHSH, CDR2 LQKENI. V gave up 3 bases and J gave up 4 bases, with 9 bases separating them.

The count of this clone is one. V and J are TRBV30 and TRBJ2-3; 13 bases align to TRBD2. CDR1 is GTSNPN, CDR2 SVGIG, per germline (reference sequence). Trimming cost V 3 bases and J 6 bases; bases outside gene matches: 6. The CDR3 covers 15 residues. DNA of the CDR3: TGTGCCTGGAGCGGACTAGCGGGAGTCAAGGATACGCAGTATTTT. It is translated as CAWSGLAGVKDTQYF.

The chain joins TRBV29-1 to TRBJ1-2; TRBD1 is a possible D gene (6 bases). CDR3 length: 13 residues. The germline V gene encodes CDR1 SQVTM and CDR2 ANQGSEA. V lost 7 bases to trimming and J lost 0 bases, with 12 bases between them. The CDR3 is CSAAQGTNYGYTF. CDR3 DNA sequence: TGCAGCGCCGCACAGGGTACTAACTATGGCTACACCTTC.

The V gene is TRBV4-1, the J gene TRBJ2-6; a weak D match, TRBD1 (5 bases). The CDR3 is made up of 18 amino acids. V was cut by 4 bases and J by 0 bases, with 16 bases left in between. Germline V gene sequence: CDR1 MGHRA, CDR2 YSYEKL. The CDR3 bases are TGCGCCAGCAGCCGAGAGACAGAATCCTACTCTGGGGCCAACGTCCTGACTTTC. Translating gives CASSRETESYSGANVLTF.

The chain uses TRBV18 and TRBJ1-6; 9 bases fit TRBD1. Germline V gene sequence: CDR1 KGHSH, CDR2 LQKENI. The CDR3 runs to 15 residues. After removal of 2 bases from V and 8 bases from J, the junction contained 4 bases not matched to a gene. The CDR3 spells CASSPGTGIYSPLHF. Written as DNA, the CDR3 is TGTGCCAGCTCACCAGGGACAGGGATCTATTCACCCCTCCACTTT.

This clone was seen a single time. This sample includes further DNA sequences coding for the same CDR3. The chain uses TRBV19 and TRBJ2-1, with a tentative D call TRBD2 (6 bases). The germline gives CDR1 LNHDA, CDR2 SQIVND (reference sequence). The CDR3 totals 15 residues. Trimming removed 1 base at V and 3 bases at J, with 10 bases between. The chain's CDR3 is CASSIVGGVYNEQFF. The CDR3 DNA reads TGTGCCAGTAGTATAGTGGGGGGAGTCTACAATGAGCAGTTCTTC.

This chain uses TRBV19 with TRBJ1-5; D uncertain. The CDR3 length is 12 residues. Trimming pared 10 bases from V and 6 bases from J, leaving 13 bases between. Germline CDR1 LNHDA, CDR2 SQIVND (reference sequence). The CDR3 nucleotides read TGTGCCACAAGTCTGAAGGGTCAGCCCCAGCATTTT. The encoded protein is CATSLKGQPQHF. The full variable domain, in which reference TRBV19 and TRBJ1-5 provide the parts outside the CDR3, is DGGITQSPKYLFRKEGQNVTLSCEQNLNHDAMYWYRQDPGQGLRLIYYSQIVNDFQKGDIAEGYSVSREKKESFPLTVTSAQKNPTAFYLCATSLKGQPQHFGDGTRLSIL.

This clone was recorded once. The chain is built from TRBV5-1 and TRBJ1-1, with D possibly being TRBD1 (6 bases). Germline values: CDR1 SGHRS, CDR2 YFSETQ. Between the trimmed V and J ends, which lost 3 bases and 5 bases, there was a span of 17 bases. The CDR3 sequence is 15 residues long. CDR3 sequence (DNA): TGCGCCAGCAGCTCGGCCGGGACGAGGGGGACTGAAGCTTTCTTT. Its protein product is CASSSAGTRGTEAFF.

The chain joins TRBV2 to TRBJ2-5; 10 positions agree with TRBD1. Looked up from germline, CDR1 is SNHLY and CDR2 is FYNNEI. V trimming: 6 bases; J trimming: 5 bases; junction bases outside the gene matches: 6. This CDR3 comprises 14 residues. The CDR3 nucleotides read TGTGCCAGCAGCGGGACAGGGGTAGCGGAGACCCAGTACTTC. Translated, it gives CASSGTGVAETQYF.

This chain links TRBV30 with TRBJ2-5, with 9 nucleotides matching TRBD1. The CDR3 length is 14 residues. Germline V gene data show CDR1 as GTSNPN and CDR2 as SVGIG (reference sequence). V was pared by 2 bases and J by 5 bases, with 6 bases of the junction left unmatched. The CDR3 loop reads CAWSSGTGRETQYF. In DNA form, the CDR3 reads TGTGCCTGGAGTTCCGGGACAGGGAGGGAGACCCAGTACTTC.

The gene calls are TRBV5-6 and TRBJ1-6; TRBD1 might be the D (6 bases). The CDR3 consists of 17 residues. V dropped 2 bases and J dropped 7 bases, with 19 bases sitting between them. Germline CDR1 reads SGHDT; CDR2 reads YYEEEE. The CDR3 spells CASSLRPIPGQNSPLHF. The DNA of the CDR3 is TGTGCCAGCAGCTTAAGGCCGATCCCGGGACAAAATTCACCCCTCCACTTT. Together with reference TRBV5-6 and TRBJ1-6, the CDR3 gives the full variable domain: DAGVTQSPTHLIKTRGQQVTLRCSPKSGHDTVSWYQQALGQGPQFIFQYYEEEERQRGNFPDRFSGHQFPNYSSELNVNALLLGDSALYLCASSLRPIPGQNSPLHFGNGTRLTVT.

V is TRBV18 and J is TRBJ1-5; D remains ambiguous. The germline V gene encodes CDR1 KGHSH and CDR2 LQKENI. The CDR3 is 18 amino acids. Trimming cost V 4 bases and J 0 bases, with 19 bases left between them. CDR3 sequence (DNA): TGTGCCAGCTCACGTGTAAGAACAGAGACCCTTAGCAATCAGCCCCAGCATTTT. Its protein is CASSRVRTETLSNQPQHF.

CDR3 sequence reads: CASSIDQATQYF. For the CDR3, the DNA is TGCGCCAGCAGCATAGATCAGGCGACCCAGTACTTC. This rearrangement joins TRBV5-1 to TRBJ2-5, with no clear D. V was pared by 4 bases and J by 7 bases, with 11 bases between. The germline gives CDR1 SGHRS, CDR2 YFSETQ. The CDR3 covers 12 residues.

V is TRBV2 and J is TRBJ2-7; D perhaps matches TRBD1 (6 bases). This CDR3 region has 13 residues. With 8 bases removed from V and 3 bases from J, the gap between germline ends came to 14 bases. Germline loops: CDR1 SNHLY, CDR2 FYNNEI. CDR3 DNA: TGTGCCAGCGGTTGGGACATTAACTACGAGCAGTACTTC. Residues: CASGWDINYEQYF.

This rearrangement joins TRBV5-4 to TRBJ1-1; 11 nucleotides line up with TRBD1. The germline V gene has CDR1 SGHNT and CDR2 YYREEE (reference sequence). V was pared by 4 bases and J by 5 bases, with 7 bases of the junction left unmatched. The CDR3 loop spans 15 amino acids. CDR3: CASSQGQGAWTEAFF. The CDR3 DNA reads TGTGCCAGCAGCCAAGGACAGGGGGCCTGGACTGAAGCTTTCTTT.

The chain couples TRBV30 to TRBJ1-2, with D possibly matching TRBD1 (5 bases). CDR3 length: 13 amino acids. V lost 6 bases and J 4 bases, leaving 15 bases between the germline ends. Per germline, CDR1 GTSNPN and CDR2 SVGIG (reference sequence). CDR3 region: CACLRDGGYGYTF. The CDR3 nucleotides are TGTGCCTGCCTCCGGGACGGTGGCTATGGCTACACCTTC.